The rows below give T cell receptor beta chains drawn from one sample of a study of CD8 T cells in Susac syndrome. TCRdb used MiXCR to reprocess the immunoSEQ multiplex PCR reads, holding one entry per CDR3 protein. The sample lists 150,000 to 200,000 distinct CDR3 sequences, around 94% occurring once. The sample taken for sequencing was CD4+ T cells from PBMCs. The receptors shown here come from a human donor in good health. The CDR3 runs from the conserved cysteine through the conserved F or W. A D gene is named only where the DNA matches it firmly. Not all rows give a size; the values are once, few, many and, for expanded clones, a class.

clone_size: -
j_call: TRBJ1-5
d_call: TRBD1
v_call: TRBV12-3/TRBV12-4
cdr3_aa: CASSFVTGIRQPQHF
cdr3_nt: TGTGCCAGCAGTTTTGTGACAGGGATACGGCAGCCCCAGCATTTT

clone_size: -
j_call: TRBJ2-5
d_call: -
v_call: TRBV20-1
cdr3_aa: CSAPATGVETQYF
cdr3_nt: TGCAGTGCTCCAGCCACGGGGGTGGAGACCCAGTACTTC

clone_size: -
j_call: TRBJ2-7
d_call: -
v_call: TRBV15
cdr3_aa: CATSREGASYEQYF
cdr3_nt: TGTGCCACCAGCAGAGAGGGGGCCTCCTACGAGCAGTACTTC

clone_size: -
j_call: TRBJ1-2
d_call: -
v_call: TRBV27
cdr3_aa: CASTRDGSYGYTF
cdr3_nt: TGTGCCAGCACCCGAGACGGGAGCTATGGCTACACCTTC

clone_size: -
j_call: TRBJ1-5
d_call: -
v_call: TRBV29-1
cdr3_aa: CSVEDRDSSNQPQHF
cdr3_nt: TGCAGCGTAGAGGACCGGGACTCTAGCAATCAGCCCCAGCATTTT

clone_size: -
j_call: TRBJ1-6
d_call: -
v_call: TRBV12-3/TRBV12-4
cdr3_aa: CASSFERPPLSPLHF
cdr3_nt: TGTGCCAGCAGTTTTGAGAGGCCTCCGCTTTCACCCCTCCACTTT

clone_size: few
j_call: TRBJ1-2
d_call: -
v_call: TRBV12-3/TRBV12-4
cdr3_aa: CASRPGTPNYGYTF
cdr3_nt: TGTGCCAGCCGCCCTGGGACACCTAACTATGGCTACACCTTC

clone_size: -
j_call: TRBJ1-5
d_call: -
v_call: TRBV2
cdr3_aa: CASSARQPQPQHF
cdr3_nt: TGTGCCAGCAGTGCAAGACAGCCTCAGCCCCAGCATTTT

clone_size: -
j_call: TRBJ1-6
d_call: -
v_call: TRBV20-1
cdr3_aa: CSAKEGNSPLHF
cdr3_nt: TGCAGTGCAAAGGAGGGAAATTCACCCCTCCACTTT

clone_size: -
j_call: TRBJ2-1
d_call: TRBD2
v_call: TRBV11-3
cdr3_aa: CASSVGTSGGANEQFF
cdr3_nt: TGTGCCAGCAGCGTCGGGACTAGCGGGGGGGCGAATGAGCAGTTCTTC

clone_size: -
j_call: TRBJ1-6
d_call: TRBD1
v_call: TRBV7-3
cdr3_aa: CASSETGRSPLHF
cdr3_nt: TGTGCCAGCAGCGAGACAGGGCGGTCACCCCTCCACTTT

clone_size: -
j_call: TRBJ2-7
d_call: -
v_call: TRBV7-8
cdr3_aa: CASRPAASYEQYF
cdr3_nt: TGTGCCAGCAGGCCCGCGGCCTCCTACGAGCAGTACTTC

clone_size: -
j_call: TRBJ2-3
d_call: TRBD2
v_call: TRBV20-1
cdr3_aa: CSASAGLGRNTQYF
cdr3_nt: TGCAGTGCTAGTGCTGGACTAGGAAGGAATACGCAGTATTTT

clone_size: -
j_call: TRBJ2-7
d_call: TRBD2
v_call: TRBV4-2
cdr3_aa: CASSQEGGPGLARYEQYF
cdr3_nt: TGTGCCAGCAGCCAAGAGGGGGGACCGGGACTAGCGAGGTACGAGCAGTACTTC

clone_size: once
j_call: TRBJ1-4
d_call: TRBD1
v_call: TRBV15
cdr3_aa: CATSRRDRGAEKLFF
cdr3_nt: TGTGCCACCAGCAGAAGAGACAGGGGCGCTGAAAAACTGTTTTTT

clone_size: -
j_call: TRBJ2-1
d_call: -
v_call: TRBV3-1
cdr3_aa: CASSHSPREQFF
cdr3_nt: TGTGCCAGCAGCCATTCGCCCAGGGAGCAGTTCTTC

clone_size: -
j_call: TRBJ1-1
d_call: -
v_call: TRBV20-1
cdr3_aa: CSARRGANTEAFF
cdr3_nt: TGCAGTGCTAGGAGGGGGGCCAACACTGAAGCTTTCTTT

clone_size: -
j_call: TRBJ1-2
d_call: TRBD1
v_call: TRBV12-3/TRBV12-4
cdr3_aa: CASSLGTGGANGYTF
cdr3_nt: TGTGCCAGCAGTCTCGGGACAGGGGGCGCGAATGGCTACACCTTC

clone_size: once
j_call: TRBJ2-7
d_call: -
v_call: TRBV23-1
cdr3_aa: CASSPVGRFEQYF
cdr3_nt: TGCGCCAGCAGTCCAGTCGGCCGGTTCGAGCAGTACTTC

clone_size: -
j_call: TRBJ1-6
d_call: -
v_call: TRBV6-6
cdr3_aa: CASSYRGEVYNSPLHF
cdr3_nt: TGTGCCAGCAGTTACCGGGGGGAGGTCTATAATTCACCCCTCCACTTT

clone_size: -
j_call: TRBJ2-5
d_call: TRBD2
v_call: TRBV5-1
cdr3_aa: CASSLTSVGETQYF
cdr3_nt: TGCGCCAGCAGCTTGACTAGCGTGGGAGAGACCCAGTACTTC

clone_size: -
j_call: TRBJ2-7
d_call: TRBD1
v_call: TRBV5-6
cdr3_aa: CASSLGDRGYEQYF
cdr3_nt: TGTGCCAGCAGCTTGGGGGACAGGGGCTACGAGCAGTACTTC

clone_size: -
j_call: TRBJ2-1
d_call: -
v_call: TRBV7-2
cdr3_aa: CASSLAWGGYNEQFF
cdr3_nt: TGTGCCAGCAGCTTAGCGTGGGGCGGGTACAATGAGCAGTTCTTC

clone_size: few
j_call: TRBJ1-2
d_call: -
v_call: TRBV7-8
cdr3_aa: CASTPPTGYGYTF
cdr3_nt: TGTGCCAGCACCCCACCCACCGGCTATGGCTACACCTTC

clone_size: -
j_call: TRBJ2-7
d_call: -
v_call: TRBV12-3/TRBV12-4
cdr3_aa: CASSLAEGSHEQYF
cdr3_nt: TGTGCCAGCAGTTTAGCGGAGGGAAGTCACGAGCAGTACTTC

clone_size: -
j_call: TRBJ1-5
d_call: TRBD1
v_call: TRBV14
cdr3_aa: CASSQSGGGNQPQHF
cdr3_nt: TGTGCCAGCAGCCAATCAGGGGGAGGCAATCAGCCCCAGCATTTT

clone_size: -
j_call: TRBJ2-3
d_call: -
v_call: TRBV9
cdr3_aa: CASRARGNTDTQYF
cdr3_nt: TGTGCCAGCAGAGCCAGGGGCAATACAGATACGCAGTATTTT

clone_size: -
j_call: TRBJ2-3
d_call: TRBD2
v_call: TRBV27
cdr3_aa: CASIAGGTDTQYF
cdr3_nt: TGTGCCAGCATAGCGGGCGGCACAGATACGCAGTATTTT

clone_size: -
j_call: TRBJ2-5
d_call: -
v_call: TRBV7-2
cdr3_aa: CASSLGEAETQYF
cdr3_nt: TGTGCCAGCAGCTTAGGCGAAGCAGAGACCCAGTACTTC

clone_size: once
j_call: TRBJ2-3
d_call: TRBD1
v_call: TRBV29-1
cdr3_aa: CSVEDAAAGGWDTQYF
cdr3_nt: TGCAGCGTTGAAGATGCTGCGGCAGGGGGCTGGGATACGCAGTATTTT

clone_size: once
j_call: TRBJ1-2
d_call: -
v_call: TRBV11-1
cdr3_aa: CASSAAQGNGYTF
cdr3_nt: TGTGCCAGCAGCGCCGCGCAGGGGAACGGCTACACCTTC